The rows below give T cell receptor beta chains drawn from one sample of a study of blood T cell repertoires in COVID-19. Generated by immunoSEQ multiplex PCR, the TCRdb table keeps only in-frame clones and is missing some. The table records 150,000 or so clones, about 89% of them present only once. The sample comprised peripheral blood. The receptors were gathered from a man over 45 with acute or convalescent COVID-19. Both conserved end residues are part of each CDR3. The D gene is left open where the match is weak. Clone size is shown for a subset of rows, as once, few, many or a class of expanded clone.

TRBV7-2	.	once	TRBJ2-1	TGTGCCAGCAGCTTATTTGCGGGGCTGGGCAATGAGCAGTTCTTC	CASSLFAGLGNEQFF
TRBV9	.	.	TRBJ2-3	TGTGCCAGCAGCGTCCAGGAGGCAGATACGCAGTATTTT	CASSVQEADTQYF
TRBV15	.	.	TRBJ1-5	TGTGCCACCAGCAGGTTAGGGGATCAGCCCCAGCATTTT	CATSRLGDQPQHF
TRBV7-3	.	once	TRBJ1-1	TGTGCCAGCAGCCTCCAGAGGGACACTGAAGCTTTCTTT	CASSLQRDTEAFF
TRBV12-3/TRBV12-4	.	.	TRBJ2-2	TGTGCCAGCAGTTTATCCTACACCGGGGAGCTGTTTTTT	CASSLSYTGELFF
TRBV23-1	.	.	TRBJ1-1	TGCGCCAGCAGTCTTGGGACAAGGAACACTGAAGCTTTCTTT	CASSLGTRNTEAFF
TRBV27	.	few	TRBJ1-3	TGTGCCAGCAGTTTACAGCAGCCCGGGTCTGGAAACACCATATATTTT	CASSLQQPGSGNTIYF
TRBV28	.	.	TRBJ2-7	TGTGCCAGCAAGGAGGACTACGAGCAGTACTTC	CASKEDYEQYF
TRBV2	TRBD2	.	TRBJ2-2	TGTGCCAGCAGTGAACCCGGACTAGTTGGGAGAACTTGGGAGCTGTTTTTT	CASSEPGLVGRTWELFF
TRBV6-5	TRBD1	once	TRBJ1-1	TGTGCCAGCAGCCGCGACAGGGGGCGGACTGAAGCTTTCTTT	CASSRDRGRTEAFF
TRBV28	TRBD1	.	TRBJ2-1	TGTGCCAGCAGTTGGGACAGGCGGGAGCAGTTCTTC	CASSWDRREQFF
TRBV7-8	TRBD2	.	TRBJ2-3	TGTGCCAGCAGCTTTCTGCGGGGGGGCTTAGATACGCAGTATTTT	CASSFLRGGLDTQYF
TRBV4-3	TRBD2	.	TRBJ2-5	TGCGCCAGCAGCCAAGGTGCGCTAGCGGGGATAGAGACCCAGTACTTC	CASSQGALAGIETQYF
TRBV3-1/TRBV3-2	TRBD2	.	TRBJ2-7	TGTGCCAGCAGCCAGAGACTTCTTAGGACTAGCGGGAGAGGAGAGCAGTACTTC	CASSQRLLRTSGRGEQYF
TRBV14	.	.	TRBJ1-1	TGTGCCAGCAGCCGAGACAGAAACACTGAAGCTTTCTTT	CASSRDRNTEAFF
TRBV20-1	TRBD1	.	TRBJ2-7	TGCAGTGCTAGTAGGCAGGGGGCGAAGTACGAGCAGTACTTC	CSASRQGAKYEQYF
TRBV20-1	.	.	TRBJ2-1	TGCAGTGCTACTCGAGACAATGAGCAGTTCTTC	CSATRDNEQFF
TRBV5-5	.	.	TRBJ1-5	TGTGCCAGCAGCATAGACACAGAGTCCTGGCCCCAGCATTTT	CASSIDTESWPQHF
TRBV5-1	TRBD2	once	TRBJ2-3	TGCGCCAGCAGCTTGGGAGCGGGGTTCAGCACAGATACGCAGTATTTT	CASSLGAGFSTDTQYF
TRBV7-9	TRBD1	.	TRBJ1-5	TGTGCCAGCAGCTACTACAGGGGATCAGGGGGAGAGCCCCAGCATTTT	CASSYYRGSGGEPQHF